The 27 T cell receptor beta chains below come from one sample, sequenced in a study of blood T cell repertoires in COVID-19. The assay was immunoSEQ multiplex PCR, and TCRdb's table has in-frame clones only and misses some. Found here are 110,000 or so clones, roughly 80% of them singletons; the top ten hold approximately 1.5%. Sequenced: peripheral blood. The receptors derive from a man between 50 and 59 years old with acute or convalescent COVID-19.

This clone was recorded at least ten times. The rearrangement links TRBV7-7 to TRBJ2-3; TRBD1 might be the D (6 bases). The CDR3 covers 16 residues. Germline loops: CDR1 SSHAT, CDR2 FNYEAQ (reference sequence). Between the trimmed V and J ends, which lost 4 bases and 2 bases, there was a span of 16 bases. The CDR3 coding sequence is TGTGCCAGCAGCTCCCCCCGGGACACCTACACAGATACGCAGTATTTT. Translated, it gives CASSSPRDTYTDTQYF.

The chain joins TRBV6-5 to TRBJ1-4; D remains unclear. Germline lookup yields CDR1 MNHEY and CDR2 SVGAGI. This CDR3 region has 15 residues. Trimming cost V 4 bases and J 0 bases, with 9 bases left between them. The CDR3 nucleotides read TGTGCCAGCAGTTCCCAGAGGGCAACTAATGAAAAACTGTTTTTT. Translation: CASSSQRATNEKLFF.

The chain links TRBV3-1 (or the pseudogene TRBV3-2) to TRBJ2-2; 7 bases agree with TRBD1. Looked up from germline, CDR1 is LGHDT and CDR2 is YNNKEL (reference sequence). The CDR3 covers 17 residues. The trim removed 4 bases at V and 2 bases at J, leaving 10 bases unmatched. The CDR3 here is CASSRPWDRTNTGELFF. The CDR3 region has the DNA TGTGCCAGCAGCCGCCCTTGGGACAGAACTAACACCGGGGAGCTGTTTTTT.

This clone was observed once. CDR3 sequence reads: CASSSEPGSYEQYF. The DNA of the CDR3 is TGTGCCAGCAGCTCAGAACCGGGCTCCTACGAGCAGTACTTC. V is TRBV7-6 and J is TRBJ2-7; D uncertain. V lost 4 bases and J 0 bases, leaving 10 bases between the germline ends. The germline CDR1 and CDR2 sequences are SGHVS and FNYEAQ. The CDR3 totals 14 residues.

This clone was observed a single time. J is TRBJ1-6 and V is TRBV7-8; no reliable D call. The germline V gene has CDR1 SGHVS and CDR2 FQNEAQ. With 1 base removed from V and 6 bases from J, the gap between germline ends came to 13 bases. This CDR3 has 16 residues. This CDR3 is CASSLVSGEGNSPLHF. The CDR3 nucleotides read TGTGCCAGCAGCTTAGTTAGTGGGGAGGGTAATTCACCCCTCCACTTT.

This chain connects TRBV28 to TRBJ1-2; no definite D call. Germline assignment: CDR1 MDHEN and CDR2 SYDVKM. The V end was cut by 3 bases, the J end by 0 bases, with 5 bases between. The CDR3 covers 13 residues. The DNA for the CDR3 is TGTGCCAGCAGTTTCGCAGCTAACTATGGCTACACCTTC. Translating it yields CASSFAANYGYTF.

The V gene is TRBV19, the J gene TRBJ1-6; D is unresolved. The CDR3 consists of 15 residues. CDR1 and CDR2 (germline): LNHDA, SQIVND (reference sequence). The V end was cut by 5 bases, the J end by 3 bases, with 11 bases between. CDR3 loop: CASSPREFYNSPLHF. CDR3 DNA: TGTGCCAGTAGTCCCCGGGAGTTCTATAATTCACCCCTCCACTTT.

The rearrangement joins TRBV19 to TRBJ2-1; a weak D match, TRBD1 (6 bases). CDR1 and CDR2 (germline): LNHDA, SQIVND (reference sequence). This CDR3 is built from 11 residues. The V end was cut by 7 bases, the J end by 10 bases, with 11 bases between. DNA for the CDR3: TGTGCCAGTATCATTCAGGGGGAGCAGTTCTTC. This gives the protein CASIIQGEQFF.

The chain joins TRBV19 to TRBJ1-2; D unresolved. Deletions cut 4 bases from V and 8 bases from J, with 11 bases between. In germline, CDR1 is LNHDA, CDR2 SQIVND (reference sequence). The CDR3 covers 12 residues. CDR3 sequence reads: CASSNFAEGYTF. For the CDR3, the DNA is TGTGCCAGTAGTAACTTCGCGGAGGGCTACACCTTC.

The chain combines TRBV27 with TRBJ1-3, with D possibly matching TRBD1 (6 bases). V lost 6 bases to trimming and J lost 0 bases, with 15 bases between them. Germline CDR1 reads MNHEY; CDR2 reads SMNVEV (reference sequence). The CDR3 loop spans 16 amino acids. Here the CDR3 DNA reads TGTGCCAGCAGGATTACAGGGTTCTCCTCTGGAAACACCATATATTTT. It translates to CASRITGFSSGNTIYF.

The CDR3 DNA is TGTGCCAGCAGCCTCGCCCGGAACATTCAGTACTTC. Translating gives CASSLARNIQYF. The V call is TRBV3-1 (or the pseudogene TRBV3-2), the J call TRBJ2-4, with D uncertain. CDR1 LGHDT and CDR2 YNNKEL come from the germline V gene (reference sequence). This CDR3 spans 12 amino acids. V was trimmed by 4 bases and J by 7 bases, leaving 8 bases between them.

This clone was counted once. CDR3 bases: TGTGCCAGCACCCCCAGTCGGGACTATGGCTACACCTTC. Amino acid sequence: CASTPSRDYGYTF. V gene TRBV6-1 combines with J gene TRBJ1-2; D ambiguous. CDR3 length equals 13 residues. V gave up 7 bases and J gave up 3 bases, with 12 bases separating them. Germline loops: CDR1 MNHNS, CDR2 SASEGT.

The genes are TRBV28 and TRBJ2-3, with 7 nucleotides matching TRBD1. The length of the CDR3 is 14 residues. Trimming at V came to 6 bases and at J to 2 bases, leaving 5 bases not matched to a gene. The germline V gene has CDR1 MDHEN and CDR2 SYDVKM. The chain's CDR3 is CASRLTGTTDTQYF. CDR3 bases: TGTGCCAGCAGATTGACAGGGACCACAGATACGCAGTATTTT.

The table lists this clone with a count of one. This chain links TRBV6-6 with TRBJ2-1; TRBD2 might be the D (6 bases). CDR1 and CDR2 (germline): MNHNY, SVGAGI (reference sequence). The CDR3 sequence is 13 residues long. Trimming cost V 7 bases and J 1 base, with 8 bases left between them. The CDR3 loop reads CASNGGSYNEQFF. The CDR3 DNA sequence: TGTGCCAGCAATGGGGGGTCCTACAATGAGCAGTTCTTC.

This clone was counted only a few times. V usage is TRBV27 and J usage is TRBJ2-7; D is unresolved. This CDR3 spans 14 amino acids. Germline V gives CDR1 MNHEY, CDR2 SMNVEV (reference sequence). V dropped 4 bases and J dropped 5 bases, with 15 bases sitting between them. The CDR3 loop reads CASSSAGDIHEQYV. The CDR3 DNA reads TGTGCCAGCAGTTCTGCCGGTGACATTCACGAGCAGTACGTC.

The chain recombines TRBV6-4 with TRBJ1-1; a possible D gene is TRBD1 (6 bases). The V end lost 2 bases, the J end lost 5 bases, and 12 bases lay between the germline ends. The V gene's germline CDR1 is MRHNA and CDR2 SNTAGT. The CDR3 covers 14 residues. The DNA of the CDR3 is TGTGCCAGCAGTGACCCGAACAGGGTTACTGAAGCTTTCTTT. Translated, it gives CASSDPNRVTEAFF.

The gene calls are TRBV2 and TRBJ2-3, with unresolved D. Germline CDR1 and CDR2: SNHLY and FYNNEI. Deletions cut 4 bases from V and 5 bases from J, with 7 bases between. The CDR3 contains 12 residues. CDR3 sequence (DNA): TGTGCCAGCAGTGCGGCAGGAGATACGCAGTATTTT. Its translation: CASSAAGDTQYF.

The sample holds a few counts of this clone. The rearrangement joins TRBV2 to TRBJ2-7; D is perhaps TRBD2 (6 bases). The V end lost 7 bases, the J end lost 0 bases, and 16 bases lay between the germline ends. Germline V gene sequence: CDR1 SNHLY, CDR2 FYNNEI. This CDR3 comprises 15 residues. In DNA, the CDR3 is TGTGCCAGCATCCCTGGGGGGAGCCGCTCCTACGAGCAGTACTTC. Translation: CASIPGGSRSYEQYF. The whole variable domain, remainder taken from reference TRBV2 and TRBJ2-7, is EPEVTQTPSHQVTQMGQEVILRCVPISNHLYFYWYRQILGQKVEFLVSFYNNEISEKSEIFDDQFSVERPDGSNFTLKIRSTKLEDSAMYFCASIPGGSRSYEQYFGPGTRLTVT.

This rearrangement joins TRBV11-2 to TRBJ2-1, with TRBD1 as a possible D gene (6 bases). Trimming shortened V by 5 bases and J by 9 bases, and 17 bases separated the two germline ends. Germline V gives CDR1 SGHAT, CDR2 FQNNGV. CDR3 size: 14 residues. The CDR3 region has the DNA TGTGCCAGCAGCCCAGGGGTAGTAGGAGGTGAGCAGTTCTTC. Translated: CASSPGVVGGEQFF.

CDR3 sequence: CASKQGRGYTF. The CDR3 DNA reads as TGTGCCAGCAAACAGGGGAGAGGCTACACCTTC. V usage is TRBV2 and J usage is TRBJ1-2; 7 positions agree with TRBD1. The CDR3 consists of 11 residues. Germline V gene data show CDR1 as SNHLY and CDR2 as FYNNEI. V was clipped by 7 bases and J by 8 bases; unmatched bases: 4.

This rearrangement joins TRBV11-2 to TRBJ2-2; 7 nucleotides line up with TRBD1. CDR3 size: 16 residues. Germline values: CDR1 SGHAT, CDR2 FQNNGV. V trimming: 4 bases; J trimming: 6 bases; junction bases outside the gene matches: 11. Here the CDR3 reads CASSSLRQGGPGELFF. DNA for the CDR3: TGTGCCAGCAGCTCCCTAAGACAAGGGGGCCCCGGGGAGCTGTTTTTT.

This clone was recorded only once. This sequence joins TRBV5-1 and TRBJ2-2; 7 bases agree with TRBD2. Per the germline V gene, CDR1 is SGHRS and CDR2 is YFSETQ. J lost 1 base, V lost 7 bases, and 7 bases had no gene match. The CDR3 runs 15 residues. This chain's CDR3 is CASSTGGVNTGELFF. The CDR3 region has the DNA TGCGCCAGCTCCACGGGAGGCGTGAACACCGGGGAGCTGTTTTTT.

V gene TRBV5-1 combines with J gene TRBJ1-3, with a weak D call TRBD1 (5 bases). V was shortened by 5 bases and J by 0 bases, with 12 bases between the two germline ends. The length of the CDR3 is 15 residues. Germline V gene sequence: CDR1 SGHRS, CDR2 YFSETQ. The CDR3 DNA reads TGCGCCAGCAGGCGGGACGGACTCTCTGGAAACACCATATATTTT. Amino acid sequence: CASRRDGLSGNTIYF.

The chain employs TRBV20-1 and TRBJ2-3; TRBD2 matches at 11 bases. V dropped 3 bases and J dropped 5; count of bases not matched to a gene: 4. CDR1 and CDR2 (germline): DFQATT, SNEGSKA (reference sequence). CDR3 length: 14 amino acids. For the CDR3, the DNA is TGCAGTGCTAGTAGCGGGGGGGTCGGAGATACGCAGTATTTT. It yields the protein CSASSGGVGDTQYF.

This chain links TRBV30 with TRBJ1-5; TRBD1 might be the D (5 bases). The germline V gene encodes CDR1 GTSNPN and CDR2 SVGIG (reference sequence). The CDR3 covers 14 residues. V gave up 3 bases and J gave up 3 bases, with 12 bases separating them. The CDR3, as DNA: TGTGCCTGGAGCGAAGGGGTACTCAATCAGCCCCAGCATTTT. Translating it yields CAWSEGVLNQPQHF. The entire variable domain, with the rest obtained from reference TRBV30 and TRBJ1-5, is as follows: SQTIHQWPATLVQPVGSPLSLECTVEGTSNPNLYWYRQAAGRGLQLLFYSVGIGQISSEVPQNLSASRPQDRQFILSSKKLLLSDSGFYLCAWSEGVLNQPQHFGDGTRLSIL.

CDR3 sequence: CASRRTGNYGYTF. The CDR3 DNA reads as TGTGCCAGCAGACGGACAGGGAACTATGGCTACACCTTC. The V call is TRBV6-5, the J call TRBJ1-2; TRBD1 aligns across 8 bases. V shed 6 bases and J 2 bases; nucleotides not matched to a gene: 2. CDR1 is MNHEY, CDR2 SVGAGI, per germline. This CDR3 is 13 amino acids long.

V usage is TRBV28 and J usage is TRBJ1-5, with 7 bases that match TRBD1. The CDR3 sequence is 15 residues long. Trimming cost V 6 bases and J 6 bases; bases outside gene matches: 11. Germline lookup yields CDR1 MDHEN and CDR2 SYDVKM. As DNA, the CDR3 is TGTGCCAGCAGCCTAGACAGGGTGATGGGTCAGCCCCAGCATTTT. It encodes CASSLDRVMGQPQHF.